This note documents a single T cell receptor (beta chain) sequence. The entry originates in a study of blood T cell repertoires in COVID-19. As for the study in general: PBMCs, B-cell-depleted T cells, or T cells provided the cDNA or gDNA that made up the material.

The protocol was immunoSEQ multiplex PCR, while the TCRdb copy is restricted to in-frame clones and leaves out a portion. The table records 65,000 to 80,000 clones, around 86% of them present only once. The CDR3 sequence is 14 residues long. V was clipped by 3 bases and J by 3 bases; unmatched bases: 2. The germline CDR1 and CDR2 sequences are MNHEY and SVGAGI. The TCR comes from a human donor in a cohort sampled during active COVID-19. Sequences were obtained from peripheral blood. The chain uses TRBV6-5 and TRBJ2-7; 10 bases align to TRBD1. This chain's CDR3 is CASSYGTGVYEQYF. CDR3 nucleotide sequence: TGTGCCAGCAGTTATGGGACAGGGGTCTACGAGCAGTACTTC.